Detailed here is one TCR beta chain. There are 13 residues in the CDR3. Germline CDR1 SGHTA, CDR2 FQGNSA. V lost 7 bases, J lost 3 bases, and 4 bases stayed unmatched. The sample comes from a study of T cell changes during pregnancy in multiple sclerosis. Here immunoSEQ multiplex PCR was the method, and the copy in TCRdb shows in-frame clones only, minus some. The data hold around 88,000 clones, with approximately 92% observed a single time. The TCR sequence derives from a female donor with multiple sclerosis, enrolled in a pregnancy study. This chain connects TRBV7-2 to TRBJ2-7; 9 bases fit TRBD1. This sample comprised peripheral blood, obtained in the first trimester of pregnancy. DNA for the CDR3: TGTGCCAGCACCCGGACAGGGGTCTACGAGCAGTACTTC. This codes for CASTRTGVYEQYF.